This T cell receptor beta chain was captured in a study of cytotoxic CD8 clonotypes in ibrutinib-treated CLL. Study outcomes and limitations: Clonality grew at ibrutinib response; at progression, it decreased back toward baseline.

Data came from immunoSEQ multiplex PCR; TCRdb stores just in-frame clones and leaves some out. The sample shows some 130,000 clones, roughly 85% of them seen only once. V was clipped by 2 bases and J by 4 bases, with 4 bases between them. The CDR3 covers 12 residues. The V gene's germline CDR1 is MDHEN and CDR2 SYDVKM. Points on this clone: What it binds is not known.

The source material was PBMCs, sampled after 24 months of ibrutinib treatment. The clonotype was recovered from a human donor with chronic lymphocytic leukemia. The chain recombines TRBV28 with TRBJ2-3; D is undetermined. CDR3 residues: CASSLRPDTQYF. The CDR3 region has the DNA TGTGCCAGCAGTTTACGGCCAGATACGCAGTATTTT.